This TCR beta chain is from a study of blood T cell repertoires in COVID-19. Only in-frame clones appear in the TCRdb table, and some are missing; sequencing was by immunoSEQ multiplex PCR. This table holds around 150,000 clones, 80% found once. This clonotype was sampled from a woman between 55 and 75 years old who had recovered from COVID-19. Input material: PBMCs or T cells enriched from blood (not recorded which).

The CDR3 nucleotides are TGCAGTGCTTCGGGGGGAGTTGAAGCTTTCTTT. This sequence encodes CSASGGVEAFF. This chain joins TRBV20-1 and TRBJ1-1; a possible D gene is TRBD1 (5 bases). Germline assignment: CDR1 DFQATT and CDR2 SNEGSKA (reference sequence). V was trimmed by 5 bases and J by 7 bases, leaving 11 bases between them. The CDR3 runs to 11 residues.